The rows below give T cell receptor beta chains drawn from one sample of a study of blood T cell repertoires in COVID-19. Produced via immunoSEQ multiplex PCR; TCRdb's table is partial and in-frame only. The sample records 150,000 to 200,000 clones, around 92% being singletons. The sample consisted of PBMCs or T cells enriched from blood (not recorded which). The source is a young woman who had recovered from COVID-19. The CDR3 runs from the conserved cysteine through the conserved F or W. The order of the fields is D gene, J gene, V gene, clone size, CDR3 protein, CDR3 DNA. A D gene is named only where the DNA matches it firmly. Not all rows give a size; the values are once, few, many and, for expanded clones, a class.

TRBD1 | TRBJ1-6 | TRBV3-1/TRBV3-2 | once | CASSQGQGGSPLHF | TGTGCCAGCAGCCAAGGACAGGGAGGATCACCCCTCCACTTT
- | TRBJ2-3 | TRBV7-9 | - | CASSPGNYGTQYF | TGTGCCAGCAGCCCGGGAAATTACGGTACGCAGTATTTT
- | TRBJ1-2 | TRBV5-1 | - | CASSLDLSGADGYTF | TGCGCCAGCAGCTTGGATCTTTCAGGGGCGGATGGCTACACCTTC
- | TRBJ1-1 | TRBV9 | - | CASSVEALGTEAFF | TGTGCCAGCAGCGTAGAGGCCCTCGGGACTGAAGCTTTCTTT
- | TRBJ1-1 | TRBV29-1 | - | CSVAGVRDTEAFF | TGCAGCGTCGCGGGGGTCCGGGACACTGAAGCTTTCTTT
TRBD1 | TRBJ1-6 | TRBV4-1 | few | CASSQSTIRQGYNSPLHF | TGCGCCAGCAGCCAAAGCACAATCCGACAGGGTTATAATTCACCCCTCCACTTT
- | TRBJ1-5 | TRBV2 | - | CASSEGQGRSNQPQHF | TGTGCCAGCAGTGAAGGACAAGGAAGGAGCAATCAGCCCCAGCATTTT
- | TRBJ2-3 | TRBV6-5 | - | CASSPRTGTDTQYF | TGTGCCAGCAGTCCCCGGACAGGCACAGATACGCAGTATTTT
- | TRBJ2-1 | TRBV5-6 | - | CASTVFEAEQFF | TGTGCCAGCACCGTCTTCGAGGCAGAGCAGTTCTTC
TRBD1 | TRBJ1-3 | TRBV11-2 | - | CASSEEGAGTIYF | TGTGCCAGCAGTGAGGAGGGGGCTGGCACCATATATTTT
TRBD2 | TRBJ2-1 | TRBV6-4 | - | CASSDETSGANEQFF | TGTGCCAGCAGTGACGAAACTAGCGGGGCCAATGAGCAGTTCTTC
- | TRBJ2-2 | TRBV10-3 | - | CAISNRAGELFF | TGTGCCATCAGCAACAGGGCCGGGGAGCTGTTTTTT
- | TRBJ2-7 | TRBV2 | - | CASSAAQGYEQYF | TGTGCCAGCAGTGCGGCACAGGGCTACGAGCAGTACTTC
TRBD2 | TRBJ2-3 | TRBV6-1 | - | CASSALAGGLTDTQYF | TGTGCCAGCAGTGCGTTAGCGGGGGGGCTCACAGATACGCAGTATTTT
TRBD1 | TRBJ2-7 | TRBV9 | few | CASSEGQGAYEQYF | TGTGCCAGCAGTGAAGGGCAGGGGGCCTACGAGCAGTACTTC